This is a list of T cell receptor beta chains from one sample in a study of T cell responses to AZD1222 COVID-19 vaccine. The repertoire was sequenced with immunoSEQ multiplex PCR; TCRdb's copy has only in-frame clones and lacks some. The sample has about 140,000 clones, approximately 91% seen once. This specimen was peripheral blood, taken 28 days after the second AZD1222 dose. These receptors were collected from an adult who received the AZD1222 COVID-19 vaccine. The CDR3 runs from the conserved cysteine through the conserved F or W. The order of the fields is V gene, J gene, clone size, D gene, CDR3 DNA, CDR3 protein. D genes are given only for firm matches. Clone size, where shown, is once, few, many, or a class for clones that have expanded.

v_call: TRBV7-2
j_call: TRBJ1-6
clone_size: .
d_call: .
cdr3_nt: TGTGCCAGCAGCTTATGGGTAGGAGGGGGGAATTCACCCCTCCACTTT
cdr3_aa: CASSLWVGGGNSPLHF

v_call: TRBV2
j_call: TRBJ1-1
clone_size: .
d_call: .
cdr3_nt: TGTGCCAGCAGTGCTTTATTAGTGTCCGAAGCTTTCTTT
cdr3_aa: CASSALLVSEAFF

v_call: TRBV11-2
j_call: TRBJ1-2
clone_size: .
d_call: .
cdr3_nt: TGTGCCAGCAGCTTAGGGGGTACCCTTAACTATGGCTACACCTTC
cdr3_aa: CASSLGGTLNYGYTF

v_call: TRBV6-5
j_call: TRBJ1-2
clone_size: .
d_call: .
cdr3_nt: TGTGCCAGCAGTTACTCAACCGGGGACTATGGCTACACCTTC
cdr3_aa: CASSYSTGDYGYTF

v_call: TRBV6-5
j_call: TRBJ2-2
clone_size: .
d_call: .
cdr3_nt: TGTGCCAGCACCAGACAAACCGGGGAGCTGTTTTTT
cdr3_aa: CASTRQTGELFF

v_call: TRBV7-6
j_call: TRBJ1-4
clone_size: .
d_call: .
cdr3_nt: TGTGCCAGCAGCTTAGTTGCCGGGAAAGGTGGGGAAAAACTGTTTTTT
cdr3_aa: CASSLVAGKGGEKLFF

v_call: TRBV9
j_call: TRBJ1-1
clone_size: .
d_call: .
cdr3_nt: TGTGCCAGCAGCCCAGTCGGAGGGGCGCGGGCTTTCTTT
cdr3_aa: CASSPVGGARAFF

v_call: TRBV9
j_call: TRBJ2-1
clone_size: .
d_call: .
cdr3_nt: TGTGCCAGCAGCGCTAATTTTTTGGGGGTCTCCTACAATGAGCAGTTCTTC
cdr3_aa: CASSANFLGVSYNEQFF

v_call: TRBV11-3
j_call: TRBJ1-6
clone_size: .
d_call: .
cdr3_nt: TGTGCCAGCAGCCCCACTTCGAATTCACCCCTCCACTTT
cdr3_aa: CASSPTSNSPLHF

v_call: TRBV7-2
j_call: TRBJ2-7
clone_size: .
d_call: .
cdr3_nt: TGTGCCAGCAGTCCCTTATACTCCTACGAGCAGTACTTC
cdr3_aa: CASSPLYSYEQYF

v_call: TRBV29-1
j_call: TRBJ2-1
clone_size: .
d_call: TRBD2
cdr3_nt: TGCAGCGTTGAAGACCTTCAGACTAGCGGGAATGAGCAGTTCTTC
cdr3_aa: CSVEDLQTSGNEQFF

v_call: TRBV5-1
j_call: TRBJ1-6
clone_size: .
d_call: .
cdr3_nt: TGCGCCAGCAGCTTGGAAAGGCAGGGATACTCACCCCTCCACTTT
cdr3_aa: CASSLERQGYSPLHF

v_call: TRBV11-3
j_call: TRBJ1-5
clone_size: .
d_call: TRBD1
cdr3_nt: TGTGCCAGCAGCTTAGTTGGGACAGGGAGTCAGCCCCAGCATTTT
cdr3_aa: CASSLVGTGSQPQHF

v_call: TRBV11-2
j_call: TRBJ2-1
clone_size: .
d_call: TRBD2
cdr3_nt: TGTGCCAGCAGCCCTGATCGGTGGACTAGCGGGAGCTACAATGAGCAGTTCTTC
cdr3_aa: CASSPDRWTSGSYNEQFF

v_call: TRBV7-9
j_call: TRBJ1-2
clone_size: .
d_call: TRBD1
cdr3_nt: TGTGCCAGCAGCTTAGGAGGGGGCAATGGCTACACCTTC
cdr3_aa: CASSLGGGNGYTF

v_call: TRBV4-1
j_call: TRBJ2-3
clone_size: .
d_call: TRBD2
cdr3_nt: TGCGCCAGCAGCCGAGCCGGGACTAGCGGGGGGGGTCCAGATACGCAGTATTTT
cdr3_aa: CASSRAGTSGGGPDTQYF

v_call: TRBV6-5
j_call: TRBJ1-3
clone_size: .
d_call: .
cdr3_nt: TGTGCCAGCAGTTACAGGGCGACTTCTGGAAACACCATATATTTT
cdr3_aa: CASSYRATSGNTIYF

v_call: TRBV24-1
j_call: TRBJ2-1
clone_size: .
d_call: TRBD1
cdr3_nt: TGTGCCACCAGTGATCCAGGGACAGGGGGCAATGCTGAGCAGTTCTTC
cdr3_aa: CATSDPGTGGNAEQFF

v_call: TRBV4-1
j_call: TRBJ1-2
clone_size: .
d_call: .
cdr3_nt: TGCGCCAGCCGGGACCTTGGCGGGCCGCGAAATGGCTACACCTTC
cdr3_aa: CASRDLGGPRNGYTF

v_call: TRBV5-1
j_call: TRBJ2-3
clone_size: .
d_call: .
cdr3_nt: TGCGCCAGCAGCTTGGGAACTCCCACAGATACGCAGTATTTT
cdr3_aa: CASSLGTPTDTQYF

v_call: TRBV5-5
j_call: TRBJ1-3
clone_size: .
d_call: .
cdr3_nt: TGTGCCAGCACCTTGGTAGACACAAGAAACACCATATATTTT
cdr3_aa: CASTLVDTRNTIYF

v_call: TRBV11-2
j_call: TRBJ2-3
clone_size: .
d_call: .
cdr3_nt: TGTGCCAGCAGGATTAGCAAGATGGGAGATACGCAGTATTTT
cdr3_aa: CASRISKMGDTQYF

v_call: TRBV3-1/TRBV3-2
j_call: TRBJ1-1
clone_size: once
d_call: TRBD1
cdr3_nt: TGTGCCAGCAGCCGACCGGGACAGGGATCCGAAGCTTTCTTT
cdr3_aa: CASSRPGQGSEAFF

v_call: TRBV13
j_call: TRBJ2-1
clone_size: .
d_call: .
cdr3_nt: TGTGCCAGCAGCCGGGGAACGAGAGTAAACAATGAGCAGTTCTTC
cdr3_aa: CASSRGTRVNNEQFF

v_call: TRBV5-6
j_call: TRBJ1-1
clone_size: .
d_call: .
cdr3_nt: TGTGCCAGCAGCCTCCAGGGTCTCCATGTCAGTGAAGCTTTCTTT
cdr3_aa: CASSLQGLHVSEAFF

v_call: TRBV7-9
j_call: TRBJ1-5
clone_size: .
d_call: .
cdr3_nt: TGTGCCAGCAGCGGGGAACTGGCTAATCAGCCCCAGCATTTT
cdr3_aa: CASSGELANQPQHF

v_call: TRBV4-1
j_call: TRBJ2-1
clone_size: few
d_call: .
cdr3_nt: TGCGCCAGTAAAAGGACGGATTACAATGAGCAGTTCTTC
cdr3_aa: CASKRTDYNEQFF

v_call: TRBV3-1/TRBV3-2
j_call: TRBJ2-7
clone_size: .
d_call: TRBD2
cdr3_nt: TGTGCCAGCAGCCAAGATCCTCTAGCGGGTCCCGGGTACGAGCAGTACTTC
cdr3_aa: CASSQDPLAGPGYEQYF

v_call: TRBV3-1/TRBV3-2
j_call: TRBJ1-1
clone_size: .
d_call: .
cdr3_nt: TGTGCCAGCACCCGCCGACCTAACACTGAAGCTTTCTTT
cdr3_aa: CASTRRPNTEAFF

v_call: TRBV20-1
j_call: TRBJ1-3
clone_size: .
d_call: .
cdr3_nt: TGCAGTGCAAGTGGGGGGACGGCAGGAAACACCATATATTTT
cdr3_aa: CSASGGTAGNTIYF

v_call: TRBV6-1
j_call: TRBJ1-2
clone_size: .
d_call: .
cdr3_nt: TGTGCCAGCAGGGAAGAAGGGAACTATGGCTACACCTTC
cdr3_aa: CASREEGNYGYTF

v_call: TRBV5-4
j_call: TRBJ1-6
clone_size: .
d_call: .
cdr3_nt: TGTGCCAGCAGCCCGGGGTCAGGAGGGTCACCCCTCCACTTT
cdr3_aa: CASSPGSGGSPLHF

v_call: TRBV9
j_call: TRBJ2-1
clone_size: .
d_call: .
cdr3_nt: TGTGCCAGCAGCCCCTCCACCGGGACTCCGTACAATGAGCAGTTCTTC
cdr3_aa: CASSPSTGTPYNEQFF

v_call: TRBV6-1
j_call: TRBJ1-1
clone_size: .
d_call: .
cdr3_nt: TGTGCCAGCAGTGTCCGAGGGCCAAGGCGCAGTCTGAACACTGAAGCTTTCTTT
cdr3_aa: CASSVRGPRRSLNTEAFF

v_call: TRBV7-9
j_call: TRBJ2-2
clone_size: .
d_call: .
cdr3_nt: TGTGCCAGCACCCAACTTCCCGGGGAGCTGTTTTTT
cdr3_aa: CASTQLPGELFF

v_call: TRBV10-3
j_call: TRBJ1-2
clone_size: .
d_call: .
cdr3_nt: TGTGCCATCAGTGATGGGACATTCTATGGCTACACCTTC
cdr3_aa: CAISDGTFYGYTF

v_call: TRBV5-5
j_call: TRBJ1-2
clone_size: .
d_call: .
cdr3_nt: TGTGCCAGCAGCTTTTCCTCCGGCGGTAGCTATGGCTACACCTTC
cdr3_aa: CASSFSSGGSYGYTF

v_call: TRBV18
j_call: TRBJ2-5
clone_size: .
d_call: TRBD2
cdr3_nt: TGTGCCAGCTCACCCACTAGCGGAGGTGGTTTGGTGACCCAGTACTTC
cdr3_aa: CASSPTSGGGLVTQYF

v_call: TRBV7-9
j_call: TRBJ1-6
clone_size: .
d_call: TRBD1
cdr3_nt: TGTGCCAGCAGCCGACGGACAGGAGGAAATTCACCCCTCCACTTT
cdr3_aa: CASSRRTGGNSPLHF

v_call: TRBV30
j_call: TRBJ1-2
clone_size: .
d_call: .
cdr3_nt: TGTGCCTGGAGGCGGGGGGTTTATGGCTACACCTTC
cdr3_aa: CAWRRGVYGYTF

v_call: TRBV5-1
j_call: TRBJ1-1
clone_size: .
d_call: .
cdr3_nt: TGCGCCAGCAGCTTGGAGAGGGGCGCTTCTGAAGCTTTCTTT
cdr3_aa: CASSLERGASEAFF

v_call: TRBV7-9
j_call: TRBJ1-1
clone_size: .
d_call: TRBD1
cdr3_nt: TGTGCCAGCAGCCCTAGGCCGCCAGGACAGGGGAGAAGCACTGAAGCTTTCTTT
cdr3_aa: CASSPRPPGQGRSTEAFF

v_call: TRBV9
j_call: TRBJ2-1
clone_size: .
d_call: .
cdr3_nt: TGTGCCAGCAGCGTAGAGGGGGAGAGCTCCTACAATGAGCAGTTCTTC
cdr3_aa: CASSVEGESSYNEQFF

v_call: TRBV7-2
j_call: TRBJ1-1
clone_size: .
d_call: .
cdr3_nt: TGTGCCAGCAGCTTAGCGGAAGGACGGAGGGAAGCTTTCTTT
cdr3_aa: CASSLAEGRREAFF

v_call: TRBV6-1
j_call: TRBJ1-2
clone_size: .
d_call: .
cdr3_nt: TGTGCCAGCAGTGAAGCAGGGCAGAGTGGCTACACCTTC
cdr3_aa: CASSEAGQSGYTF

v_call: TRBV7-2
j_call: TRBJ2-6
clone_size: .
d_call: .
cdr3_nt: TGTGCCAGCAGCTTTCGGGCCAACGTCCTGACTTTC
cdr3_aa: CASSFRANVLTF